These T cell receptor beta chains were read from a single sample in a study of metastatic and nonmetastatic thyroid tumors. TCRdb redid the clone calls on the PCR reads using MiXCR. The sample yields around 89,000 clones, around 14% seen once. Sample: blood. The origin of the receptors is a female donor with papillary thyroid cancer or a benign thyroid nodule (not recorded which). Some clones in this sample may be carry-over from other donors' samples. Both conserved end residues are part of each CDR3. A D gene is named only where the DNA matches it firmly. Rows give clone size only sometimes, using once, few, many, or a class for an expanded clone.

J gene: TRBJ1-2
V gene: TRBV6-1
clone size: many
D gene: -
CDR3 DNA: TGTGCCAGCAGTGCCGCGGGGAACTATGGCTACACCTTC
CDR3 protein: CASSAAGNYGYTF

J gene: TRBJ2-5
V gene: TRBV7-9
clone size: many
D gene: TRBD1
CDR3 DNA: TGTGCCAGCAGCCCACCAACAGCAGGGGGCGAGACCCAGTACTTC
CDR3 protein: CASSPPTAGGETQYF

J gene: TRBJ2-3
V gene: TRBV6-2/TRBV6-3
clone size: many
D gene: -
CDR3 DNA: TGTGCCAGCAGTTACAGTCCGGGTGCGGACCTCACAGATACGCAGTATTTT
CDR3 protein: CASSYSPGADLTDTQYF

J gene: TRBJ2-1
V gene: TRBV5-1
clone size: -
D gene: -
CDR3 DNA: TGCGCCAGCAGCTTTAGGACGGACAATGAGCAGTTCTTC
CDR3 protein: CASSFRTDNEQFF

J gene: TRBJ2-5
V gene: TRBV7-2
clone size: many
D gene: TRBD1
CDR3 DNA: TGTGCCAGCAGCTTAGGGACAGGGGGCTTGGGGACCCAGTACTTC
CDR3 protein: CASSLGTGGLGTQYF

J gene: TRBJ2-7
V gene: TRBV6-2/TRBV6-3
clone size: -
D gene: -
CDR3 DNA: TGTGCCAGCAGTTATGGCGAAGGTGGGGGCGAGGACGAGCAGTACTTT
CDR3 protein: CASSYGEGGGEDEQYF

J gene: TRBJ1-6
V gene: TRBV4-2
clone size: many
D gene: -
CDR3 DNA: TGTGCCAGCAGCCCCGGGACCGCGGGTCGGTGGGCCTCCTATAATTCACCCCTCCACTTT
CDR3 protein: CASSPGTAGRWASYNSPLHF

J gene: TRBJ2-2
V gene: TRBV4-2
clone size: few
D gene: -
CDR3 DNA: TGTGCCAGCAGCCCATCACGCCCGTGGGAGCTGTTTTTT
CDR3 protein: CASSPSRPWELFF

J gene: TRBJ2-3
V gene: TRBV6-1
clone size: -
D gene: -
CDR3 DNA: TGTGCCAGCAGTGAAGCTAACTGGGGGGCCACATATACGCAGTATTTT
CDR3 protein: CASSEANWGATYTQYF

J gene: TRBJ1-2
V gene: TRBV9
clone size: many
D gene: TRBD1
CDR3 DNA: TGTGCCAGCAGTGTTGACAGGGGCGGCTATGGCTACACCTTC
CDR3 protein: CASSVDRGGYGYTF

J gene: TRBJ2-2
V gene: TRBV11-2
clone size: -
D gene: -
CDR3 DNA: TGTGCCAGCAGCTTGGACGGACAGTGGGCAAACACCGGGGAGCTGTTTTTT
CDR3 protein: CASSLDGQWANTGELFF

J gene: TRBJ1-2
V gene: TRBV4-2
clone size: many
D gene: TRBD1
CDR3 DNA: TGTGCCAGCAGCCAAGAGGAGTTCCACGGACAGGGCTATGGCTACACCTTC
CDR3 protein: CASSQEEFHGQGYGYTF

J gene: TRBJ2-5
V gene: TRBV20-1
clone size: many
D gene: -
CDR3 DNA: TGCAGTGCTAGAGATATGAGGGAGGCACAGAAACTGTACCAAGAGACCCAGTACTTC
CDR3 protein: CSARDMREAQKLYQETQYF

J gene: TRBJ2-1
V gene: TRBV5-1
clone size: -
D gene: -
CDR3 DNA: TGCGCCAGCAGCTCGGGCGTCTTGTGGGCTTACAATGAGCATTTCTTC
CDR3 protein: CASSSGVLWAYNEHFF

J gene: TRBJ2-5
V gene: TRBV20-1
clone size: few
D gene: TRBD2
CDR3 DNA: TGCAGTGCTAGAGATCTCCAGCCTAGCGGGTCCGACGCAGAGACCCAGTACTTC
CDR3 protein: CSARDLQPSGSDAETQYF

J gene: TRBJ2-3
V gene: TRBV13
clone size: once
D gene: TRBD2
CDR3 DNA: TGTGCCAGCAGCTTTCCGAGCGGGGGGGCGTATACGCAGTATTTT
CDR3 protein: CASSFPSGGAYTQYF

J gene: TRBJ2-7
V gene: TRBV24-1
clone size: many
D gene: -
CDR3 DNA: TGTGCCACCAGTTCTACAGGAGGGTCCGAGCAGTACTTC
CDR3 protein: CATSSTGGSEQYF

J gene: TRBJ2-1
V gene: TRBV7-8
clone size: -
D gene: TRBD1
CDR3 DNA: TGTGCCAGCAGCGGACAGGGCTTCTCCTACAATGAGCAGTTCTTC
CDR3 protein: CASSGQGFSYNEQFF

J gene: TRBJ2-1
V gene: TRBV7-3
clone size: many
D gene: TRBD1
CDR3 DNA: TGTGCCAGCAGCCGGGAGACTGACAGGGGGCGAATCTACAATGAGCAGTTCTTC
CDR3 protein: CASSRETDRGRIYNEQFF

J gene: TRBJ2-5
V gene: TRBV4-1
clone size: -
D gene: TRBD2
CDR3 DNA: TGCGCCAGCTGGAGCGGGGGGGCGTCTAGGGAGACCCAGTACTTC
CDR3 protein: CASWSGGASRETQYF

J gene: TRBJ2-2
V gene: TRBV6-1
clone size: few
D gene: TRBD1
CDR3 DNA: TGTGCCATCCACCGGACAGGGAACACTGGGGAGCTGTTTTTT
CDR3 protein: CAIHRTGNTGELFF

J gene: TRBJ2-1
V gene: TRBV27
clone size: -
D gene: -
CDR3 DNA: TGTGCCAGCAGTTCTGGAAATTACAATGAGCAGTTCTTC
CDR3 protein: CASSSGNYNEQFF

J gene: TRBJ2-7
V gene: TRBV10-3
clone size: many
D gene: -
CDR3 DNA: TGTGCCATCAGTGAGAGCGGGGTAGGGGGGGGACGATACGAGCAGTACTTC
CDR3 protein: CAISESGVGGGRYEQYF

J gene: TRBJ2-2
V gene: TRBV7-6
clone size: -
D gene: TRBD2
CDR3 DNA: TGTGCCAGCAGCCCCCTATCTAGCGGGGGAAACACCTGGGGGCTGTTTTTT
CDR3 protein: CASSPLSSGGNTWGLFF

J gene: TRBJ2-7
V gene: TRBV11-2
clone size: many
D gene: TRBD2
CDR3 DNA: TGTGCCAGCAGCTTAGGACTAGCGGGGGGGACGAGCGAGCAGTACTTC
CDR3 protein: CASSLGLAGGTSEQYF

J gene: TRBJ1-1
V gene: TRBV28
clone size: many
D gene: -
CDR3 DNA: TGTGCCAGCAGTTTAGTAAATAGGAACACTGAAGCTTTCTTT
CDR3 protein: CASSLVNRNTEAFF

J gene: TRBJ1-1
V gene: TRBV20-1
clone size: many
D gene: -
CDR3 DNA: TGCAGTGCTTCGGGGGGAATCGGAGCTTTCTTT
CDR3 protein: CSASGGIGAFF

J gene: TRBJ1-6
V gene: TRBV12-3/TRBV12-4
clone size: many
D gene: -
CDR3 DNA: TGTGCCAGCAGTGATAAGAGTTCACCCCTCCACTTT
CDR3 protein: CASSDKSSPLHF

J gene: TRBJ2-7
V gene: TRBV28
clone size: few
D gene: -
CDR3 DNA: TGTGCCAGCAGTTTATTTTCCGGGACTGGACGGTTCTACGAGCAGTACTTC
CDR3 protein: CASSLFSGTGRFYEQYF